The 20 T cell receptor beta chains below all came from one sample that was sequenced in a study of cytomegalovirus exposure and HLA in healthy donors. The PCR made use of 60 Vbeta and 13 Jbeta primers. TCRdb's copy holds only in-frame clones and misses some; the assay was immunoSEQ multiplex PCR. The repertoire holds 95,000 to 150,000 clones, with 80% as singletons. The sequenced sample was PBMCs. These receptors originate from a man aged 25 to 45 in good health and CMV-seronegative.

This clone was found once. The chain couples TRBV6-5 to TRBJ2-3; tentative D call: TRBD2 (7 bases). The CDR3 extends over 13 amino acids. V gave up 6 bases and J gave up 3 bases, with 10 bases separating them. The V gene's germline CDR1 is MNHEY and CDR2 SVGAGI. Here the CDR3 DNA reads TGTGCCAGCAGGAGGGGGGGGACAGATACGCAGTATTTT. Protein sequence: CASRRGGTDTQYF.

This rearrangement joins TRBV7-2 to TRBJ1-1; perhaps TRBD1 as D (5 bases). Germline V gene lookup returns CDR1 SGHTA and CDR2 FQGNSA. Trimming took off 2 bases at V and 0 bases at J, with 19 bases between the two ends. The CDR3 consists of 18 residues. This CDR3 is CASSLRSPGGAMNTEAFF. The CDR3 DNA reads TGTGCCAGCAGCTTAAGATCGCCAGGCGGGGCCATGAACACTGAAGCTTTCTTT.

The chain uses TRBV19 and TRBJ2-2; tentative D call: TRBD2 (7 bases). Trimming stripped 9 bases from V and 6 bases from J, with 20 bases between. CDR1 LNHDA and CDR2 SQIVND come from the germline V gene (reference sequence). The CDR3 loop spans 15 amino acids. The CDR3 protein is CASTRGAGSAGELFF. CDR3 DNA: TGTGCCAGCACCCGGGGGGCAGGGAGTGCCGGGGAGCTGTTTTTT.

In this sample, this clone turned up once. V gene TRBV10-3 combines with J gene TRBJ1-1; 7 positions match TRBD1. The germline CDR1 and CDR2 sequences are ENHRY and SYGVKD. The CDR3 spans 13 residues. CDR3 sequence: CAGAQGGDTEAFF. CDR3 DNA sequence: TGTGCTGGGGCGCAGGGGGGTGACACTGAAGCTTTCTTT.

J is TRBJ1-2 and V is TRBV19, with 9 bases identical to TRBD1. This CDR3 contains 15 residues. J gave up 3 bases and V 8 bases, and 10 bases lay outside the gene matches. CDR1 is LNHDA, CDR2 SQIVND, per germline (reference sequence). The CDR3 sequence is CASPGRDREYYGYTF. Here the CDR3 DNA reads TGTGCCAGTCCCGGTCGGGACAGGGAATACTATGGCTACACCTTC.

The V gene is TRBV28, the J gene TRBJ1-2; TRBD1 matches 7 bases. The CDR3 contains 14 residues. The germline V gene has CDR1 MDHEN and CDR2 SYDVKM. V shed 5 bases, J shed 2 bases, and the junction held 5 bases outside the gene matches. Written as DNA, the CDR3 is TGTGCCAGCAGTCCACCGGGACAGAACTATGGCTACACCTTC. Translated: CASSPPGQNYGYTF.

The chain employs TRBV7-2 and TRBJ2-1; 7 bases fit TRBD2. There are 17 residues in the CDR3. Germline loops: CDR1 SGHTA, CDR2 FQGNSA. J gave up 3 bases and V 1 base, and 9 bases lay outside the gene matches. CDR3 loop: CASSLVSSGANYNEQFF. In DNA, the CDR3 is TGTGCCAGCAGCTTAGTATCGAGCGGGGCTAACTACAATGAGCAGTTCTTC.

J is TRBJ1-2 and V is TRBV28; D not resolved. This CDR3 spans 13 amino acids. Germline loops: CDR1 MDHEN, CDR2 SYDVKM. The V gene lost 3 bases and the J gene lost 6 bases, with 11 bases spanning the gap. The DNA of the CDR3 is TGTGCCAGCAGTTTGGCCCCGGGAGATGGCTACACCTTC. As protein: CASSLAPGDGYTF.

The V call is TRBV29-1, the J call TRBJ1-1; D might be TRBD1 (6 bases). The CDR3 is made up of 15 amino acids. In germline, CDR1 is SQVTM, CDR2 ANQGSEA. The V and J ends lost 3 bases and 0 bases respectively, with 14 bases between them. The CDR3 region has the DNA TGCAGCGTTGACCTTTGGACAGCTATGAACACTGAAGCTTTCTTT. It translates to CSVDLWTAMNTEAFF.

The CDR3 region has the DNA TGTGCCAGCAGTCCCAGTGGGGGGGGGCGAGATACGCAGTATTTT. Translated: CASSPSGGGRDTQYF. This sequence joins TRBV6-1 and TRBJ2-3; the D gene is possibly TRBD2 (7 bases). Trimming stripped 5 bases from V and 5 bases from J, with 17 bases between. The CDR3 is 15 amino acids. Germline CDR1 and CDR2: MNHNS and SASEGT.

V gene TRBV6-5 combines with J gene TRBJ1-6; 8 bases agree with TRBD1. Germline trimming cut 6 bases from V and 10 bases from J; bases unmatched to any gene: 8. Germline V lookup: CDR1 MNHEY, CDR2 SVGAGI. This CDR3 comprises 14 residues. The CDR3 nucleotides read TGTGCCAGCAGGAACAGGGGGAATCGATCACCCCTCCACTTT. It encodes CASRNRGNRSPLHF.

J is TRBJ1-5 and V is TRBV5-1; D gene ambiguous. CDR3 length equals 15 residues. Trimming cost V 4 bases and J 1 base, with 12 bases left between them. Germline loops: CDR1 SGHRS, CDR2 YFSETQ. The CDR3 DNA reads TGCGCCAGCAGCCCAGCCGGGGTAAGCAATCAGCCCCAGCATTTT. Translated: CASSPAGVSNQPQHF.

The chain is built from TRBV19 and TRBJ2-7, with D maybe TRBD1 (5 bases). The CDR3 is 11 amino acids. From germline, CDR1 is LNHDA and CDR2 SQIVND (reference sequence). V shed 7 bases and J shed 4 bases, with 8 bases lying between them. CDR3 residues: CASTQGYEQYF. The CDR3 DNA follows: TGTGCCAGTACCCAGGGTTACGAGCAGTACTTC.

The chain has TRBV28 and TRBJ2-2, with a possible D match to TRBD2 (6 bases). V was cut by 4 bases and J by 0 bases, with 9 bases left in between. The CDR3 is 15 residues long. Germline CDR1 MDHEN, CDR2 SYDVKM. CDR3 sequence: CASSSGLTNTGELFF. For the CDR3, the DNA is TGTGCCAGCAGTTCGGGACTCACGAACACCGGGGAGCTGTTTTTT.

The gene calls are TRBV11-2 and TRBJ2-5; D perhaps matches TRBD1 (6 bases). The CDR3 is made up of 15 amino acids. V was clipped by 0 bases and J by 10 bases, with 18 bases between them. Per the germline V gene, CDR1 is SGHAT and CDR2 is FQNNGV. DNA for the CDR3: TGTGCCAGCAGCTTAGATGAGGGGACAACATTTGGCCAGTACTTC. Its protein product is CASSLDEGTTFGQYF.

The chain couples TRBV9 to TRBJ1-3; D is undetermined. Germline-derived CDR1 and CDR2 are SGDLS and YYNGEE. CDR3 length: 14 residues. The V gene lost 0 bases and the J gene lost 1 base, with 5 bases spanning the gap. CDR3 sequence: CASSVVESGNTIYF. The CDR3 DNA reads TGTGCCAGCAGCGTAGTAGAATCTGGAAACACCATATATTTT. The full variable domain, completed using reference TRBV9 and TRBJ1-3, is DSGVTQTPKHLITATGQRVTLRCSPRSGDLSVYWYQQSLDQGLQFLIQYYNGEERAKGNILERFSAQQFPDLHSELNLSSLELGDSALYFCASSVVESGNTIYFGEGSWLTVV.

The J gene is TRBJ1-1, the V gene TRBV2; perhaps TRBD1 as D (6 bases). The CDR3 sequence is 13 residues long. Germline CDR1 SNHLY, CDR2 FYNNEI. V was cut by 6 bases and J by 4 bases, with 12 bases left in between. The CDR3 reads CASRLRGGTEAFF. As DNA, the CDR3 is TGTGCCAGCAGATTGAGAGGGGGCACTGAAGCTTTCTTT.

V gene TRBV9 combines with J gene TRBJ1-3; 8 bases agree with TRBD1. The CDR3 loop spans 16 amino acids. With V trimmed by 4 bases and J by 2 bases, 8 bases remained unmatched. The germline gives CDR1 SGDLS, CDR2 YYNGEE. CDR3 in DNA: TGTGCCAGCAGCCTTGACAGGGGACCAACTGGAAACACCATATATTTT. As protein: CASSLDRGPTGNTIYF. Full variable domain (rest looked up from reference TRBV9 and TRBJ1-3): DSGVTQTPKHLITATGQRVTLRCSPRSGDLSVYWYQQSLDQGLQFLIQYYNGEERAKGNILERFSAQQFPDLHSELNLSSLELGDSALYFCASSLDRGPTGNTIYFGEGSWLTVV.

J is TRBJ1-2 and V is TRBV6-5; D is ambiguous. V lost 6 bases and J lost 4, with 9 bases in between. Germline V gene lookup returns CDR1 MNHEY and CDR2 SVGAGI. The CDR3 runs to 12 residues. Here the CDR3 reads CASSEGFYGYTF. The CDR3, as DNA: TGTGCCAGCAGCGAGGGATTCTATGGCTACACCTTC.

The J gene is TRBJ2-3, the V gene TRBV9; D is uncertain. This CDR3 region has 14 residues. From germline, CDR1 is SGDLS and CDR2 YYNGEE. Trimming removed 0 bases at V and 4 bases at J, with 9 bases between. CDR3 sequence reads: CASSVGASPDTQYF. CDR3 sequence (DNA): TGTGCCAGCAGCGTAGGGGCCAGCCCAGATACGCAGTATTTT.